This T cell receptor (beta chain) was identified during a study of blood T cell repertoires in COVID-19. In germline, CDR1 is SGHRS, CDR2 YFSETQ. The CDR3 runs to 18 residues. J gave up 4 bases and V 1 base, and 16 bases lay outside the gene matches. Clones were sequenced by immunoSEQ multiplex PCR, and TCRdb holds only the in-frame ones, with some missing. The sample has about 250,000 clones; roughly 85% are singletons. The chain has TRBV5-1 and TRBJ2-5; 7 nucleotides agree with TRBD2. The sequencing sample was made of PBMCs or T cells enriched from blood (not recorded which). The receptor's source is a man in his forties or fifties who had been exposed to COVID-19. The CDR3 here is CASSLLAGATRAPETQYF. The CDR3 region has the DNA TGCGCCAGCAGCTTGCTGGCGGGAGCAACACGAGCCCCAGAGACCCAGTACTTC.